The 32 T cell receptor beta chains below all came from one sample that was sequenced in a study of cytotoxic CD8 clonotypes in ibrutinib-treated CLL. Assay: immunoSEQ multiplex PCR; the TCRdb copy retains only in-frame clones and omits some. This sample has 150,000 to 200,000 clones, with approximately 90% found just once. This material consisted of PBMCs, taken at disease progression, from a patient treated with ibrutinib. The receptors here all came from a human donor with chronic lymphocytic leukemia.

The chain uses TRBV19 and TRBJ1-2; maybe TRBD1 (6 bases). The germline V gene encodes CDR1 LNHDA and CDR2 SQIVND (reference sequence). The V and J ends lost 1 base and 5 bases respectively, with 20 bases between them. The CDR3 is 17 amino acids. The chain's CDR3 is CASSIAGGAGVGYGYTF. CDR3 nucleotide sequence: TGTGCCAGTAGTATAGCCGGAGGGGCAGGGGTCGGGTATGGCTACACCTTC.

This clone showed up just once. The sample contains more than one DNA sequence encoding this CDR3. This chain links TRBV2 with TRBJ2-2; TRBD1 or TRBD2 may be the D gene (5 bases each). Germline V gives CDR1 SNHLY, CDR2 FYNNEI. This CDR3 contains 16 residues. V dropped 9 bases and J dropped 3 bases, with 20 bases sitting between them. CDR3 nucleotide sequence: TGTGCCAGTGACCCGAGGGGCCCCGGTTACACCGGGGAGCTGTTTTTT. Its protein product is CASDPRGPGYTGELFF.

CDR3 in amino acids: CSVELDWGYTF. The CDR3 nucleotides are TGCAGCGTTGAATTGGACTGGGGCTACACCTTC. The chain combines TRBV29-1 with TRBJ1-2; D not resolved. The CDR3 contains 11 residues. Trimming removed 2 bases at V and 8 bases at J, with 9 bases between. The germline CDR1 and CDR2 sequences are SQVTM and ANQGSEA.

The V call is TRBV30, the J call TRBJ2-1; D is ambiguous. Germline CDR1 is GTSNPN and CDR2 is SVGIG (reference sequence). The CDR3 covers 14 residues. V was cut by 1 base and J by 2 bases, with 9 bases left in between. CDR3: CAWSARQAYNEQFF. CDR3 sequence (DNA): TGTGCCTGGAGTGCCCGACAAGCCTACAATGAGCAGTTCTTC.

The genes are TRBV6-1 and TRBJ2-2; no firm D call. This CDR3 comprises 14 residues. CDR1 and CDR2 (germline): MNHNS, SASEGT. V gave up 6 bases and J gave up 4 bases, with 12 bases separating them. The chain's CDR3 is CASRNLASTGELFF. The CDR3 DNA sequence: TGTGCCAGCAGGAACCTGGCTAGCACCGGGGAGCTGTTTTTT.

CDR3 in amino acids: CASSYSTGTTNTEAFF. The CDR3 DNA sequence: TGTGCCAGCAGTTACTCGACCGGGACAACGAACACTGAAGCTTTCTTT. This chain connects TRBV6-5 to TRBJ1-1; D may be TRBD1 (6 bases). The CDR3 contains 16 residues. Looked up from germline, CDR1 is MNHEY and CDR2 is SVGAGI. The V end was cut by 0 bases, the J end by 1 base, with 12 bases between.

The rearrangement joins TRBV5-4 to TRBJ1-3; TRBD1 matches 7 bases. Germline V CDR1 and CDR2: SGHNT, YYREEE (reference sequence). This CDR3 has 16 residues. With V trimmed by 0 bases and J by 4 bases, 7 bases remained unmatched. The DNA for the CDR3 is TGTGCCAGCAGCTTGGCAGGGGGGCCTTCAGGAAACACCATATATTTT. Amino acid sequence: CASSLAGGPSGNTIYF. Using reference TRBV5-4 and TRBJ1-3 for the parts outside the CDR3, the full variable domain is ETGVTQSPTHLIKTRGQQVTLRCSSQSGHNTVSWYQQALGQGPQFIFQYYREEENGRGNFPPRFSGLQFPNYSSELNVNALELDDSALYLCASSLAGGPSGNTIYFGEGSWLTVV.

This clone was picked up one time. The CDR3 reads CASSLGSGTEAFF. In nucleotides, the CDR3 is TGTGCCAGCAGCTTAGGGTCGGGCACTGAAGCTTTCTTT. The chain uses TRBV5-6 and TRBJ1-1; D gene unclear. Deletions cut 2 bases from V and 4 bases from J, with 9 bases between. This CDR3 region has 13 residues. Per germline, CDR1 SGHDT and CDR2 YYEEEE.

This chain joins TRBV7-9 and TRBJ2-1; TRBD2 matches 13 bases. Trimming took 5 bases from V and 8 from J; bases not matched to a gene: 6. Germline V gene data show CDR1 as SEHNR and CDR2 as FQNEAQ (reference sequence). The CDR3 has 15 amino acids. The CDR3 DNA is TGTGCCAGCAGCCTGGGACTAGCGGGACCCCATGAGCAGTTCTTC. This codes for CASSLGLAGPHEQFF.

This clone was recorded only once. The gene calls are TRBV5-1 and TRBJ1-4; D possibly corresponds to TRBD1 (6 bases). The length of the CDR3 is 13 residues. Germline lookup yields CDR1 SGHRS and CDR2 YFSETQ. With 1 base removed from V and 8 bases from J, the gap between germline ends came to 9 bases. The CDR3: CASSLWGAEKLFF. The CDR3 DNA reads TGCGCCAGCAGCTTGTGGGGGGCCGAAAAACTGTTTTTT.

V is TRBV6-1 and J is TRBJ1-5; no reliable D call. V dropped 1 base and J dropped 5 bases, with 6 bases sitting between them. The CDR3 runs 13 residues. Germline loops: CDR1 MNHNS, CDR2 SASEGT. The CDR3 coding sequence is TGTGCCAGCAGTGAAGGTGGTTATCAGCCCCAGCATTTT. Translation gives CASSEGGYQPQHF.

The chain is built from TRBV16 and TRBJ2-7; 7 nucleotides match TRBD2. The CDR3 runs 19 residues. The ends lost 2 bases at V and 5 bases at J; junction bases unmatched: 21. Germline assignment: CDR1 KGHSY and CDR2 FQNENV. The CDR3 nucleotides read TGTGCCAGCAGCCAACTCGGGGGGACGAAGTCCCCCCGGGCGAACGAGCAGTACTTC. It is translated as CASSQLGGTKSPRANEQYF.

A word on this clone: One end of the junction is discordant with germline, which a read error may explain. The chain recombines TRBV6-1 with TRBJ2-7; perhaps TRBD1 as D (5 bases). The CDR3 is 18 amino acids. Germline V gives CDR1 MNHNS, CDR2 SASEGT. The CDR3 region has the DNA TGTGCCAGCAGTGACACTAAAAGGTTTTGGCAGGGCTCCGACGAGCAGTACTTC. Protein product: CASSDTKRFWQGSDEQYF.

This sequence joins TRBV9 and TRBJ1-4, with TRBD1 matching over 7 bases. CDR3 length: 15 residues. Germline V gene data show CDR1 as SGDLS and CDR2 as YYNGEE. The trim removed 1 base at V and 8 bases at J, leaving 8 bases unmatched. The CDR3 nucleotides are TGTGCCAGCAGCGTAAATTGGGACAGTGGAGAAAAACTGTTTTTT. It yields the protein CASSVNWDSGEKLFF.

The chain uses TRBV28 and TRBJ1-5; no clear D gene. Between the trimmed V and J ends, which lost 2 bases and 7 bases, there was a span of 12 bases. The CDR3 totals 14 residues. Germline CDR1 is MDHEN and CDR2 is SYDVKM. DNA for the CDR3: TGTGCCAGCAGTTTAAGCCTGGATGGCCAGCCCCAGCATTTT. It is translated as CASSLSLDGQPQHF.

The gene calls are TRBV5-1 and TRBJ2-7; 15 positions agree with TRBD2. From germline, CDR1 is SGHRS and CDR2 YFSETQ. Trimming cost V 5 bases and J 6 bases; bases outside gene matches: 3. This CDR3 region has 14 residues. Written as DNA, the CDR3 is TGCGCCAGCAGAGGACTAGCGGGAGGGCCCGAGCAGTACTTC. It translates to CASRGLAGGPEQYF. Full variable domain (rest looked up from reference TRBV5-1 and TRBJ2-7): KAGVTQTPRYLIKTRGQQVTLSCSPISGHRSVSWYQQTPGQGLQFLFEYFSETQRNKGNFPGRFSGRQFSNSRSEMNVSTLELGDSALYLCASRGLAGGPEQYFGPGTRLTVT.

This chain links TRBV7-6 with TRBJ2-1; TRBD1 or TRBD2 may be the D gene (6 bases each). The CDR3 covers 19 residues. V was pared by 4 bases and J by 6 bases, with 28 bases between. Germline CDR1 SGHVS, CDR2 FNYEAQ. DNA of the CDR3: TGTGCCAGCAGCTCTACGACGGCGGGACAACGTCCTATGGGCAATGAGCAGTTCTTC. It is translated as CASSSTTAGQRPMGNEQFF.

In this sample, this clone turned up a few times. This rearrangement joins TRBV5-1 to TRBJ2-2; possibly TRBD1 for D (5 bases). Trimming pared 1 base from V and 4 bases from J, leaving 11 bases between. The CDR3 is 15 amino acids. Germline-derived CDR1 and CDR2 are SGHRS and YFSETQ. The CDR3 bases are TGCGCCAGCAGCTTGACCTACCAGGGCACCGGGGAGCTGTTTTTT. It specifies CASSLTYQGTGELFF.

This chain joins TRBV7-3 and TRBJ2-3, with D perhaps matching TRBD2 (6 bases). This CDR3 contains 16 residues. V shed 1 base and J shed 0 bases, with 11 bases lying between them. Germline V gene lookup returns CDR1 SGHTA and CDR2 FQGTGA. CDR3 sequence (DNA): TGTGCCAGCAGCTTAAACCCGCGGGGTAGCACAGATACGCAGTATTTT. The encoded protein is CASSLNPRGSTDTQYF.

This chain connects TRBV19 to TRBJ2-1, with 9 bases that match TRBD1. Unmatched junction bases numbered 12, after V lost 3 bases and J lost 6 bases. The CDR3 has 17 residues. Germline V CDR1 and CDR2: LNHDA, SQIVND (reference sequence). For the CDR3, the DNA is TGTGCCAGTAGTATCCGGACAGGGGATCCCTTCGGCAATGAGCAGTTCTTC. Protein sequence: CASSIRTGDPFGNEQFF.

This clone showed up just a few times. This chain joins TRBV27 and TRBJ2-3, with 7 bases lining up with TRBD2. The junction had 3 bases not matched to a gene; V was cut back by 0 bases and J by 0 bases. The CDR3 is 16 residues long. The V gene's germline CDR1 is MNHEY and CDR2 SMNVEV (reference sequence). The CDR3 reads CASSLSPSGSTDTQYF. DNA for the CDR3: TGTGCCAGCAGTTTATCGCCTAGCGGAAGCACAGATACGCAGTATTTT.

CDR3 sequence (DNA): TGTGCCAGCAGTGAATACGGGACTAGCGGGAGAGTAGGAGATACGCAGTATTTT. Its translation: CASSEYGTSGRVGDTQYF. The chain uses TRBV2 and TRBJ2-3, with 14 bases matching TRBD2. V trimming: 2 bases; J trimming: 5 bases; junction bases outside the gene matches: 9. The CDR3 spans 18 residues. CDR1 and CDR2 from the germline V gene are SNHLY and FYNNEI.

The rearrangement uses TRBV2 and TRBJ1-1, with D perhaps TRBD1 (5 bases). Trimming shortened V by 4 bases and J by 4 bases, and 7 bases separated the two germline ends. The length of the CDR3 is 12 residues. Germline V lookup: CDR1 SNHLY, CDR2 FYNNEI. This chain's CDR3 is CASSARGTEAFF. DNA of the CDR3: TGTGCCAGCAGTGCTAGGGGCACTGAAGCTTTCTTT.

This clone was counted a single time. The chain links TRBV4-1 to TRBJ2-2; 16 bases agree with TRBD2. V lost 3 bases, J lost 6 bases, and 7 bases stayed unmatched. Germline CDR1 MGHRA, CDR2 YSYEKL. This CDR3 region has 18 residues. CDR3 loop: CASSHGTSGRVFSGELFF. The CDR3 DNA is TGCGCCAGCAGCCATGGGACTAGCGGGAGGGTATTTTCCGGGGAGCTGTTTTTT.

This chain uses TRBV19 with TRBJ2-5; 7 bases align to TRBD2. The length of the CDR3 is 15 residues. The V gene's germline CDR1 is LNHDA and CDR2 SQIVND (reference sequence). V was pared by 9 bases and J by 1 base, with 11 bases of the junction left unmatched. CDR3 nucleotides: TGTGCCAGCAACGCCCCAAGCGGGACCCAAGAGACCCAGTACTTC. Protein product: CASNAPSGTQETQYF. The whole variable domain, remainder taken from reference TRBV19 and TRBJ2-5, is DGGITQSPKYLFRKEGQNVTLSCEQNLNHDAMYWYRQDPGQGLRLIYYSQIVNDFQKGDIAEGYSVSREKKESFPLTVTSAQKNPTAFYLCASNAPSGTQETQYFGPGTRLLVL.

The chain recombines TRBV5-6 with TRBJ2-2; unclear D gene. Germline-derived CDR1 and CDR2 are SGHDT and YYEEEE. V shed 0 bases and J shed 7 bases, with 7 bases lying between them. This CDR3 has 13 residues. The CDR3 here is CASSLAIGGELFF. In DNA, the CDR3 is TGTGCCAGCAGCTTGGCCATCGGCGGGGAGCTGTTTTTT.

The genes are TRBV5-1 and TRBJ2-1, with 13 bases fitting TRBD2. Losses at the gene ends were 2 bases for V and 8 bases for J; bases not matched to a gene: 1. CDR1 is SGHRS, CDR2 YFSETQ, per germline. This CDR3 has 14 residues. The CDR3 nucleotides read TGCGCCAGCAGCTTACTAGCGGGAGGGCATGAGCAGTTCTTC. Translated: CASSLLAGGHEQFF.

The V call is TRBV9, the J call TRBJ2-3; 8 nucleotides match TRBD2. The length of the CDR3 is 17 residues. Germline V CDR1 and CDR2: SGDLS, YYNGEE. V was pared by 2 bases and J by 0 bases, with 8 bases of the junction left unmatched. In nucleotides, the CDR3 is TGTGCCAGCAGCGTCACTAGCGGACCCACTAGCACAGATACGCAGTATTTT. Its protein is CASSVTSGPTSTDTQYF.

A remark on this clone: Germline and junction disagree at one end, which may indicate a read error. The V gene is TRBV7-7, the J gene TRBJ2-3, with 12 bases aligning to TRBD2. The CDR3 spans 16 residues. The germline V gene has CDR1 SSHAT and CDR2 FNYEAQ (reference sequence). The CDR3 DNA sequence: TGTGCTAGCAGCTCAGGACTAGCGGGGACCGCGGATACGCAGTATTTT. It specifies CASSSGLAGTADTQYF. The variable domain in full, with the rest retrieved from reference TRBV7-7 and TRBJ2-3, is GAGVSQSPRYKVTKRGQDVTLRCDPISSHATLYWYQQALGQGPEFLTYFNYEAQPDKSGLPSDRFSAERPEGSISTLTIQRTEQRDSAMYRCASSSGLAGTADTQYFGPGTRLTVL.

Written as DNA, the CDR3 is TGTGCCAGCAGCGTAGTCCCTGATTCCTACGAGCAGTACTTC. Its protein is CASSVVPDSYEQYF. The rearrangement links TRBV9 to TRBJ2-7; no definite D call. Trimming left V 0 bases short and J 1 base short, with 8 bases between. The germline V gene has CDR1 SGDLS and CDR2 YYNGEE. The CDR3 contains 14 residues.

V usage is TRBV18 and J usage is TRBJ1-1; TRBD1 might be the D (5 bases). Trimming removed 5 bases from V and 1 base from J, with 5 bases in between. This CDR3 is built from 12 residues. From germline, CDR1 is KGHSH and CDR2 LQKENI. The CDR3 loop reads CASSDRNTEAFF. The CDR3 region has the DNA TGTGCCAGCTCAGACAGGAACACTGAAGCTTTCTTT.

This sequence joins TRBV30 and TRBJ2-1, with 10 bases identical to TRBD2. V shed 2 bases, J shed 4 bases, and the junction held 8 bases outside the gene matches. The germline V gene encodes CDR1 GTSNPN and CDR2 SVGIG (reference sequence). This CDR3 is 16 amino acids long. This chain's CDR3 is CAWSPAGTSVYNEQFF. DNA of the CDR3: TGTGCCTGGAGTCCCGCCGGGACTAGCGTTTACAATGAGCAGTTCTTC.